Following are 10 T cell receptor beta chains from one sample sequenced in a study of shared clonotypes between healthy human individuals. The repertoire was sequenced with immunoSEQ multiplex PCR; TCRdb's copy has only in-frame clones and lacks some. The data show around 2,000,000 clones, over 85% seen once. Naive CD8 isolation took CD45RO-negative cells positively selected for CCR7 and excluded terminally differentiated effector memory CD45RA+ cells. Sequenced input: naive CD8+ T cells sorted from blood. Receptor source: a man aged 18 to 35 in good health.

V and J are TRBV19 and TRBJ2-5; perhaps D is TRBD1 or TRBD2 (5 bases each). The CDR3 spans 16 residues. V lost 9 bases to trimming and J lost 5 bases, with 25 bases between them. Germline V gene lookup returns CDR1 LNHDA and CDR2 SQIVND (reference sequence). The CDR3 sequence: CARIKIGLGEGETQYF. DNA for the CDR3: TGTGCCAGGATTAAAATCGGACTGGGGGAAGGGGAGACCCAGTACTTC.

This chain links TRBV5-4 with TRBJ2-7, with 7 bases that match TRBD1. The junction had 4 bases not matched to a gene; V was cut back by 2 bases and J by 2 bases. Germline lookup yields CDR1 SGHNT and CDR2 YYREEE (reference sequence). The CDR3 runs to 14 residues. CDR3 bases: TGTGCCAGCAGCTTCGGCGGACAGGCCTACGAGCAGTACTTC. Encoded protein: CASSFGGQAYEQYF.

This clone was recorded a few times. This sample includes further DNA sequences coding for the same CDR3. V and J are TRBV28 and TRBJ1-1, with unresolved D. Trimming pared 1 base from V and 1 base from J, leaving 4 bases between. CDR3 length equals 13 residues. CDR1 and CDR2 (germline): MDHEN, SYDVKM. The DNA for the CDR3 is TGTGCCAGCAGTTTATCCGGGAACACTGAAGCTTTCTTT. It translates to CASSLSGNTEAFF.

The rearrangement joins TRBV4-2 to TRBJ1-1; no reliable D call. Germline V gives CDR1 LGHNA, CDR2 YNFKEQ. This CDR3 spans 12 amino acids. V was cut by 3 bases and J by 3 bases, with 5 bases left in between. CDR3 amino acids: CASSQVDTEAFF. CDR3 DNA sequence: TGTGCCAGCAGCCAGGTTGACACTGAAGCTTTCTTT.

The CDR3 is CASRADLLSTDTQYF. The CDR3 region has the DNA TGCGCCAGCAGGGCCGACTTACTGAGCACAGATACGCAGTATTTT. V is TRBV4-3 and J is TRBJ2-3; the D is unclear. Between the trimmed V and J ends, which lost 6 bases and 0 bases, there was a span of 13 bases. CDR1 is LGHNA and CDR2 is YSLEER in the germline V gene. The CDR3 spans 15 residues.

The rearrangement uses TRBV5-1 and TRBJ1-2; maybe TRBD1 (5 bases). V dropped 4 bases and J dropped 3 bases, with 10 bases sitting between them. Germline V gives CDR1 SGHRS, CDR2 YFSETQ. CDR3 size: 13 residues. CDR3 bases: TGCGCCAGCAGCGACTCAGGGTACTATGGCTACACCTTC. Residues: CASSDSGYYGYTF. Complete variable domain (other parts from reference TRBV5-1 and TRBJ1-2): KAGVTQTPRYLIKTRGQQVTLSCSPISGHRSVSWYQQTPGQGLQFLFEYFSETQRNKGNFPGRFSGRQFSNSRSEMNVSTLELGDSALYLCASSDSGYYGYTFGSGTRLTVV.

The table lists this clone with a count of one. The genes are TRBV18 and TRBJ2-5; 7 bases align to TRBD1. CDR3 length equals 15 residues. CDR1 and CDR2 (germline): KGHSH, LQKENI. The junction had 8 bases not matched to a gene; V was cut back by 3 bases and J by 4 bases. Here the CDR3 DNA reads TGTGCCAGCTCACCCCAAGGGGGCGAAGGAGAGACCCAGTACTTC. Translating gives CASSPQGGEGETQYF.

The J gene is TRBJ2-5, the V gene TRBV7-9, with 10 bases identical to TRBD1. J gave up 4 bases and V 5 bases, and 7 bases lay outside the gene matches. Germline V gene lookup returns CDR1 SEHNR and CDR2 FQNEAQ (reference sequence). CDR3 length equals 15 residues. The CDR3 DNA follows: TGTGCCAGCAGCCGACAGGGGGCTACCGGAGAGACCCAGTACTTC. This codes for CASSRQGATGETQYF. The full variable domain, with the rest looked up from reference TRBV7-9 and TRBJ2-5, is DTGVSQNPRHKITKRGQNVTFRCDPISEHNRLYWYRQTLGQGPEFLTYFQNEAQLEKSRLLSDRFSAERPKGSFSTLEIQRTEQGDSAMYLCASSRQGATGETQYFGPGTRLLVL.

The chain combines TRBV6-5 with TRBJ2-2; 9 bases are shared with TRBD2. The germline V gene has CDR1 MNHEY and CDR2 SVGAGI. This CDR3 spans 16 amino acids. V was pared by 2 bases and J by 5 bases, with 6 bases of the junction left unmatched. CDR3 coding DNA: TGTGCCAGCAGTTACCTTAGCGGGGGAGGTACCGGGGAGCTGTTTTTT. It translates to CASSYLSGGGTGELFF.

V usage is TRBV7-6 and J usage is TRBJ1-2; D call uncertain. This CDR3 contains 13 residues. The ends were cut back, 2 bases at V and 2 bases at J, with 6 bases in the middle. Germline loops: CDR1 SGHVS, CDR2 FNYEAQ. CDR3 in DNA: TGTGCCAGCAGCTTAACGGAAAACTATGGCTACACCTTC. Protein sequence: CASSLTENYGYTF.